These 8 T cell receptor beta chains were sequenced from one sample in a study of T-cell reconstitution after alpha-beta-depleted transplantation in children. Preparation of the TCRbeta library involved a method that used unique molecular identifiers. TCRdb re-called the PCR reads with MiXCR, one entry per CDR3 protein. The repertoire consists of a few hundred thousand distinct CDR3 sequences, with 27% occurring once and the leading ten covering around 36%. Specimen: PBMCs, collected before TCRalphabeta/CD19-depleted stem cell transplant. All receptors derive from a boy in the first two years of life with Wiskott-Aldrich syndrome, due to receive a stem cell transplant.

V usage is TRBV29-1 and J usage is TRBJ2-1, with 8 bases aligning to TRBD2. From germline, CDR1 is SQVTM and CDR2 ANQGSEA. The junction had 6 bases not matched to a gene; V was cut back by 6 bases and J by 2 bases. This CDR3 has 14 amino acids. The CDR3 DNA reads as TGCAGCGTGGCCCGCGGGAGGACCTACAATGAGCAGTTCTTC. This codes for CSVARGRTYNEQFF.

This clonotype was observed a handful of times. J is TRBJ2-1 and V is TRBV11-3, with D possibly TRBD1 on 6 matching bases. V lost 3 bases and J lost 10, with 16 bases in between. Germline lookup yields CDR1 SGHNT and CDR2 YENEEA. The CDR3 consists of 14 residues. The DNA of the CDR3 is TGTGCCAGCAGCTTGGGCAGGGGTGGGTTGGAGCAGTTCTTC. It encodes CASSLGRGGLEQFF.

The chain's CDR3 is CAISLLAGKVVGRGSYNEQFF. CDR3 bases: TGTGCCATCAGCTTACTAGCGGGAAAGGTAGTCGGTCGCGGCTCCTACAATGAGCAGTTCTTC. J is TRBJ2-1 and V is TRBV10-3, with TRBD2 matching over 10 bases. V gave up 6 bases and J gave up 0 bases; unmatched junction bases: 20. Germline CDR1 is ENHRY and CDR2 is SYGVKD. The CDR3 length is 21 residues.

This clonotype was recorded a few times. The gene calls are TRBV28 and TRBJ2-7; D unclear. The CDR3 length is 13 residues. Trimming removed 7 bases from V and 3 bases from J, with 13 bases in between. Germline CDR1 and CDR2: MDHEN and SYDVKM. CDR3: CASNVPGVYEQYF. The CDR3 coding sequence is TGTGCCAGCAACGTTCCTGGGGTCTACGAGCAGTACTTC.

The CDR3 is CASSLRLRDSSTNEQFF. CDR3 bases: TGCGCCAGCAGCTTGAGGCTTCGGGACTCCTCGACCAATGAGCAGTTCTTC. The chain uses TRBV5-1 and TRBJ2-1, with D perhaps matching TRBD2 (6 bases). CDR3 length equals 17 residues. Per germline, CDR1 SGHRS and CDR2 YFSETQ. Trimming removed 1 base at V and 6 bases at J, with 20 bases between.

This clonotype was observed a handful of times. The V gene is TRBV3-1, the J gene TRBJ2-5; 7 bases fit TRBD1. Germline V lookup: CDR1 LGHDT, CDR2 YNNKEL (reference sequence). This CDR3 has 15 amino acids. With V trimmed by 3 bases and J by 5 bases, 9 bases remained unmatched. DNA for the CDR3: TGTGCCAGCAGCCACCGACAGGGAGTTAAGGAGACCCAGTACTTC. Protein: CASSHRQGVKETQYF.

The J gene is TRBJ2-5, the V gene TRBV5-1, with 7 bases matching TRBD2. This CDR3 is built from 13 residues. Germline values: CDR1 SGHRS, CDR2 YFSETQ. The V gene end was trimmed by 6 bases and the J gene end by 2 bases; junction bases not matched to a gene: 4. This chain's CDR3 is CASTSGGQETQYF. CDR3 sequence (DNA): TGCGCCAGCACCTCGGGGGGACAAGAGACCCAGTACTTC.

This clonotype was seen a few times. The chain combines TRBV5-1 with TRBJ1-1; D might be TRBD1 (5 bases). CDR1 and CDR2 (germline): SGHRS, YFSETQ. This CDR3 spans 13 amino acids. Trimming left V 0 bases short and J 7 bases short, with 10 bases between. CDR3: CASSLAGGGEAFF. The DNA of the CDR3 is TGCGCCAGCAGCTTGGCCGGGGGTGGTGAAGCTTTCTTT.